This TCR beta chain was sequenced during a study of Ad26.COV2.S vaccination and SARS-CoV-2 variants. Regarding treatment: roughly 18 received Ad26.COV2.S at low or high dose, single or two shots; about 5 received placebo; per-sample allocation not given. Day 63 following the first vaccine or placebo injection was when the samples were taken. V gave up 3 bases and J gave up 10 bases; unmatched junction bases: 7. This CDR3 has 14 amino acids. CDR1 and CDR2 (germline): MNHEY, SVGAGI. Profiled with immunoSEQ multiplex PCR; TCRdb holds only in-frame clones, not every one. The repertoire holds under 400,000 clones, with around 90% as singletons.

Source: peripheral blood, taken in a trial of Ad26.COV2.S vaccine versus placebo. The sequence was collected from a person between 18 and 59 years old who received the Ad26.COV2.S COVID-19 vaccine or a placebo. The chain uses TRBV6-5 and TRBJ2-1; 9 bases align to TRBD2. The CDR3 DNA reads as TGTGCCAGCAGTTATCTAGCGGGAAACCAAGAGCAGTTCTTC. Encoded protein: CASSYLAGNQEQFF.